This TCR beta chain was retrieved from a study of OX40 agonist ivuxolimab in advanced cancers. Study-wide points: Among patients with partial responses at 0.1-3.0 mg/kg, clonal expansion was among the lowest. No antigen was identified for the clonally expanded peripheral T cells. Blood T cells, both CD4+ and CD8+, expanded clonally by week 6 at 0.1 to 3.0 mg/kg.

Concerning this clone: Antigen specificity is unknown.

Per germline, CDR1 MNHEY and CDR2 SVGAGI. This CDR3 is built from 15 residues. Trimming left V 2 bases short and J 0 bases short, with 7 bases between. Repertoires were generated with immunoSEQ multiplex PCR, while TCRdb's copy carries only in-frame clones and drops some. The sample gives some 25,000 clones, roughly 73% of which show up once; about a quarter is in the top ten. The sequences come from CD4+ or CD8+ T cells sorted from blood, collected in a trial of the OX40 agonist ivuxolimab. The chain carries TRBV6-5 and TRBJ2-2; D remains ambiguous. The origin of this receptor is an adult with an advanced solid tumor such as melanoma, head and neck, liver or kidney cancer. The CDR3 DNA reads TGTGCCAGCAGTTACCAGATCGCGAACACCGGGGAGCTGTTTTTT. Protein product: CASSYQIANTGELFF.